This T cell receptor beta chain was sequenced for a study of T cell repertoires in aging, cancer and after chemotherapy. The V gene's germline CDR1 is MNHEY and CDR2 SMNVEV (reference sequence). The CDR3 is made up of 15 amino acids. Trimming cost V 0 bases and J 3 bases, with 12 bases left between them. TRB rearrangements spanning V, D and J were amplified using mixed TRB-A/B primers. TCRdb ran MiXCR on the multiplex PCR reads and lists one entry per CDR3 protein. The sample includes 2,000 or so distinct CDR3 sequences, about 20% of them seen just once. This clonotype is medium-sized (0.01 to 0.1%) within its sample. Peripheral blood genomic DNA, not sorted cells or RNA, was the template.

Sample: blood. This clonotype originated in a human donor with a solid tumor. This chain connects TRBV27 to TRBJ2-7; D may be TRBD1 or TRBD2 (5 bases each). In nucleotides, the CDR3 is TGTGCCAGCAGTTTATCGTGGGACGTCGGCTACGAGCAGTACTTC. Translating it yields CASSLSWDVGYEQYF.